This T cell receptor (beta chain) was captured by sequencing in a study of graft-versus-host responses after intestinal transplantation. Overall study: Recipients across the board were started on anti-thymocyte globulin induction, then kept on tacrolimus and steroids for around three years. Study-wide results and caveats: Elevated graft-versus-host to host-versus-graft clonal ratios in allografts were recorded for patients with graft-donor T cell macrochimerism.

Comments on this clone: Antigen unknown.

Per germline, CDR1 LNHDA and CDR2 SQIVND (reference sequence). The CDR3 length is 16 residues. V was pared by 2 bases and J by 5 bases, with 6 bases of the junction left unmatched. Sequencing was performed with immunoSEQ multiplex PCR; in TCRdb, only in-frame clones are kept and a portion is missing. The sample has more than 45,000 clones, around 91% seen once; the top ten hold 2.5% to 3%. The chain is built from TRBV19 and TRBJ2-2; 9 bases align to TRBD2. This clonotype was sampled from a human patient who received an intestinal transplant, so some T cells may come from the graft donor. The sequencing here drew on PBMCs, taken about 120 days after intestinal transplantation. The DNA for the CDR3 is TGTGCCAGTAGTATACTGGCGGGGGGGCGTACCGGGGAGCTGTTTTTT. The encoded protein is CASSILAGGRTGELFF.